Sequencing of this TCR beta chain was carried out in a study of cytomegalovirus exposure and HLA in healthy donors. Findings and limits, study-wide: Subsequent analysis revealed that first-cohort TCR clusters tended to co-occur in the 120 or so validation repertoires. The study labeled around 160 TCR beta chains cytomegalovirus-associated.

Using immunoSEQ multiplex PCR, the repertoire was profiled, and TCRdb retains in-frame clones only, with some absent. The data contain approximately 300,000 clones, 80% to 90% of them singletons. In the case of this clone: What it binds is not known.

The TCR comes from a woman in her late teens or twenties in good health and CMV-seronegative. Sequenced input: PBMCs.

The chain's CDR3 is CASSVEGRGTEAFF. For the CDR3, the DNA is TGTGCCAGCAGCGTAGAGGGCCGGGGCACTGAAGCTTTCTTT. The chain recombines TRBV9 with TRBJ1-1; D not certain. The CDR3 sequence is 14 residues long. Trimming took 0 bases from V and 4 from J, leaving 10 bases between them. Germline V gives CDR1 SGDLS, CDR2 YYNGEE.